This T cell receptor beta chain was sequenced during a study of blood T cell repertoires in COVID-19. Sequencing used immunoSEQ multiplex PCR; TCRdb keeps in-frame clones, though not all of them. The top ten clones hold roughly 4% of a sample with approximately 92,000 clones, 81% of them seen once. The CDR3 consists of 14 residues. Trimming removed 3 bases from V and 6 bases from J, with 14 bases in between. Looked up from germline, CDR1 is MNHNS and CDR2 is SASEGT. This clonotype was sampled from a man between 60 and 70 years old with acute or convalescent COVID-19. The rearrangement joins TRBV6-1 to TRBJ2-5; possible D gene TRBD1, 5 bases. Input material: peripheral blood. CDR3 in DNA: TGTGCCAGCAGTGAGGTCCCTGGGGCGAAGACCCAGTACTTC. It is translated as CASSEVPGAKTQYF.